This TCR beta chain was captured in a study of PD-1 blockade in classical Hodgkin lymphoma. About the research overall: A 3 mg/kg intravenous dose of nivolumab was received by patients every 2 weeks.

The trim removed 7 bases at V and 4 bases at J, leaving 6 bases unmatched. CDR1 SNHLY and CDR2 FYNNEI come from the germline V gene. The CDR3 has 14 amino acids. Note on this clone: What it recognizes is unknown.

Time point noted: cycle 4 day 1 (C4D1), after 6 weeks of nivolumab. Exposure to brentuximab vedotin varied, and each patient had relapsed following autologous stem cell transplantation. Regarding the study as a whole: Unlike CD8+ TCR diversity, which did not rise significantly by C4D1, CD4+ TCR diversity did. Patients who responded completely had about the same baseline diversity as newly diagnosed patients.

Data came from immunoSEQ multiplex PCR; TCRdb stores just in-frame clones and leaves some out. This sample has fewer than 100,000 clones, with about 92% found just once. Specimen: peripheral blood mononuclear cells (PBMCs), collected before the fourth cycle of nivolumab. The chain carries TRBV2 and TRBJ2-2; 7 bases match TRBD2. The source is a human donor with classical Hodgkin lymphoma. The CDR3 sequence: CASTEGGITGELFF. CDR3 in DNA: TGTGCCAGCACGGAGGGAGGGATCACCGGGGAGCTGTTTTTT.